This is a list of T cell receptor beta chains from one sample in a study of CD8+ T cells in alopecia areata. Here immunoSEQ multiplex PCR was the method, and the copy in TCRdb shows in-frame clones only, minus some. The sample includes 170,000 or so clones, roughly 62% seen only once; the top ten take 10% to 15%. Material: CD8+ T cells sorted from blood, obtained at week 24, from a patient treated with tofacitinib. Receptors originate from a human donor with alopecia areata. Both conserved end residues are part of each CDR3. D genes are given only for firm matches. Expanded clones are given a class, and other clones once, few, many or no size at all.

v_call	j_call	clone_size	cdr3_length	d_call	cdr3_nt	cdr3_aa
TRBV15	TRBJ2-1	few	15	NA	TGTGCCACCAGCAGAGATCGGGGAGGGGGCAATGAGCAGTTCTTC	CATSRDRGGGNEQFF
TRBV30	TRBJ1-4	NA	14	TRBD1	TGTGCCTGGACGGCGGGGACAGACAATGAAAAACTGTTTTTT	CAWTAGTDNEKLFF
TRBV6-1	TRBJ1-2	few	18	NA	TGTGCCAGCAGTGGTTTACAGGGAGAATTCGGGACTAACTATGGCTACACCTTC	CASSGLQGEFGTNYGYTF
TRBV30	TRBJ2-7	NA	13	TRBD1	TGTGCCTGGAGTGGGACAGGGGGACGCGAGCAGTACTTC	CAWSGTGGREQYF
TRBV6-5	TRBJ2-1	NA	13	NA	TGTGCCAGCAGCGATCCGTACAGGACGAAGCAGTTCTTC	CASSDPYRTKQFF
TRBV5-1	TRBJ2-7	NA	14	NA	TGCGCCAGCAGCTTTACACAGCCGGCCTACGAGCAGTACTTC	CASSFTQPAYEQYF
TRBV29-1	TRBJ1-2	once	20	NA	TGCAGCGTTGAAGTCCAGGCAGGGGTTAAAGTTTATCCTGGTAACTATGGCTACACCTTC	CSVEVQAGVKVYPGNYGYTF
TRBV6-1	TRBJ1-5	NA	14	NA	TGTGCCAGCATAAGGGTCGATAGCAATCAGCCCCAGCATTTT	CASIRVDSNQPQHF
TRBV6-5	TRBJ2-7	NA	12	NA	TGTGCCAGTGGCAGGAGCTCCTACGAGCAGTACTTC	CASGRSSYEQYF
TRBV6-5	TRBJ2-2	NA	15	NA	TGTGCCAGCAGGACAAAGGGCAGAATCACCGGGGAGCTGTTTTTT	CASRTKGRITGELFF
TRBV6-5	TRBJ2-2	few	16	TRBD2	TGTGCCAGCAGTTTGCTAGCGGGGGGGAACACCGGGGAGCTGTTTTTT	CASSLLAGGNTGELFF
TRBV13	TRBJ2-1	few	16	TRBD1	TGTGCCAGCAGCACTAGGTCCCGGGACAGAGACAATGAGCAGTTCTTC	CASSTRSRDRDNEQFF
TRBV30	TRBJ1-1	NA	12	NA	TGTGCCTGGAGTGTAGGGACAACTGAAGCTTTCTTT	CAWSVGTTEAFF
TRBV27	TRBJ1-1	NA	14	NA	TGTGCCAGCAGTTGGGGAACAGGGCTTACTGAAGCTTTCTTT	CASSWGTGLTEAFF
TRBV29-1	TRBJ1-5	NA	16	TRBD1	TGCAGCGTCCAAACTGAGACCGGGACAGCAAATCAGCCCCAGCATTTT	CSVQTETGTANQPQHF
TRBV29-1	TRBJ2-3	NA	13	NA	TGCAGCGTTGAATGGGGTATCGCAGATACGCAGTATTTT	CSVEWGIADTQYF
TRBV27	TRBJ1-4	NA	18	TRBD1	TGTGCCAGCAGTTTTCTGAATGGGTTAGGGACAGAACGTGAAAAACTGTTTTTT	CASSFLNGLGTEREKLFF
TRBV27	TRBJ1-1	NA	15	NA	TGTGCCAGCAGTTTATCGAAGGGGGGGGCCGCTGAAGCTTTCTTT	CASSLSKGGAAEAFF
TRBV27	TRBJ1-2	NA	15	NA	TGTGCCAGCAGTTTGTCCCCCCGGGGGGGATGGGGCTACACCTTC	CASSLSPRGGWGYTF
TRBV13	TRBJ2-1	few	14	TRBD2	TGTGCCAGCAGCGGCCTAGCGGGGGGTAAAGAGCAGTTCTTC	CASSGLAGGKEQFF
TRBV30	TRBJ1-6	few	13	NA	TGTGCCTGGAGTCCCGGGGGTCGATCACCCCTCCACTTT	CAWSPGGRSPLHF
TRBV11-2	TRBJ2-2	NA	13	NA	TGTGCCAGCAGCTCGGGGAACACCGGGGAGCTGTTTTTT	CASSSGNTGELFF
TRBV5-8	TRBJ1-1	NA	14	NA	TGTGCCAGCAGCTTCCCGGGAATGAACACTGAAGCTTTCTTT	CASSFPGMNTEAFF
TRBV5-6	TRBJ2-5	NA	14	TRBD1	TGTGCCAGCAGCGCGCAGACAGGGTGGGAGACCCAGTACTTC	CASSAQTGWETQYF
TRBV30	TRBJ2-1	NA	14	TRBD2	TGTGCCTGGAGTCGCAGCGGGGGGGCAAATGAGCAGTTCTTC	CAWSRSGGANEQFF
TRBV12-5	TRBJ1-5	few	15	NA	TGTGCTACCTTAGCAAGTAGGGATAGCAATCAGCCCCAGCATTTT	CATLASRDSNQPQHF
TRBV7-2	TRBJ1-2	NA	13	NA	TGTGCCAGCAGGACCGTCGGGGACTATGGCTACACCTTC	CASRTVGDYGYTF
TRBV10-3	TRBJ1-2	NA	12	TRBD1	TGTGCCATCACCGGACAGGGTAGTGGCTACACCTTC	CAITGQGSGYTF
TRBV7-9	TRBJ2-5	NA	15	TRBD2	TGTGCCAGCAGCTTAGGATTAAGCGGGGAAGAGACCCAGTACTTC	CASSLGLSGEETQYF
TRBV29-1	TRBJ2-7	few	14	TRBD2	TGCAGCGTTGTTGGACTAGCGGGAATCTACGAGCAGTACTTC	CSVVGLAGIYEQYF
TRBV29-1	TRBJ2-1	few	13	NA	TGCAGCGGCCTCAGGGGCCGCCGGAATGAGCAGTTCTTC	CSGLRGRRNEQFF
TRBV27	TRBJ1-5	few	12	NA	TGTGCCAGCAGTTTAGCGGGTGGTCCCCAGCATTTT	CASSLAGGPQHF
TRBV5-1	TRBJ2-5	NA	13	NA	TGCGCCAGCAGCTCAGGGGCACAAGAGACCCAGTACTTC	CASSSGAQETQYF
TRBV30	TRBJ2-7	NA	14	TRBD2	TGTGCCTGGAGTATAACGGGGGGGCCCTACGAGCAGTACTTC	CAWSITGGPYEQYF
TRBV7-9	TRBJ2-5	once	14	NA	TGTGCCAGCAGCCTGGGGTTTGGCCAAGAGACCCAGTACTTC	CASSLGFGQETQYF
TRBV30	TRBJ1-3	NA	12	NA	TGTGCCTGGCCCAGGACAAGAAACACCATATATTTT	CAWPRTRNTIYF
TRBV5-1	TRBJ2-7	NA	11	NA	TGCGCCAGCAGCCCCTCCTACGAGCAGTACTTC	CASSPSYEQYF
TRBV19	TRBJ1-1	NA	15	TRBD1	TGTGCCAGTAGTGGGACAGGGATTCTGGACACTGAAGCTTTCTTT	CASSGTGILDTEAFF
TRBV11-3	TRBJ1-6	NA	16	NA	TGTGCCAGCAGCGACTACAGGGACTCCTATAATTCACCCCTCCACTTT	CASSDYRDSYNSPLHF
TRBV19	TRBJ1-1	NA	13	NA	TGTGCCAGTATCCAATCGGGGTTCACTGAAGCTTTCTTT	CASIQSGFTEAFF
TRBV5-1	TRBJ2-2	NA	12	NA	TGCGCCCAAACGGCGAACACCGGGGAGCTGTTTTTT	CAQTANTGELFF
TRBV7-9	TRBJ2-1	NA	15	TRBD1	TGTGCCAGCAGCGACCGGGACAGGGTGAACAATGAGCAGTTCTTC	CASSDRDRVNNEQFF
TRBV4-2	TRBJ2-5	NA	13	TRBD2	TGTGCCAGCAGCCAGGGACTAGAAGAGACCCAGTACTTC	CASSQGLEETQYF
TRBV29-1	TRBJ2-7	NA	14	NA	TGCAGCGTTGAAGATCCAAACAGAACCTACGAGCAGTACTTC	CSVEDPNRTYEQYF
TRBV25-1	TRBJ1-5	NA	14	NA	TGTGCCAGCAGTGACAAACAGGGTCGACAGCCCCAGCATTTT	CASSDKQGRQPQHF
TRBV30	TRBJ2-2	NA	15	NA	TGTGCCTGGAGGGACAGCGTCGTTAACACCGGGGAGCTGTTTTTT	CAWRDSVVNTGELFF
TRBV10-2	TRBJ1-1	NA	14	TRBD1	TGCGCCAGCAGTGAGTCCAGACAGGGCACTGAAGCTTTCTTT	CASSESRQGTEAFF
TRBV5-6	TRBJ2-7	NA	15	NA	TGTGCCAGCAGCTTGGTATCCGGGGACGCCTACGAGCAGTACTTC	CASSLVSGDAYEQYF
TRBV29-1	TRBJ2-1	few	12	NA	TGCAGCGTTGAAGCTCGTCGGAATGAGCAGTTCTTC	CSVEARRNEQFF
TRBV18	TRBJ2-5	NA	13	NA	TGTGCCAGCTCACCACGGGCAGTGGAGACCCAGTACTTC	CASSPRAVETQYF
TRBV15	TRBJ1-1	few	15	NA	TGTGCCACCAGCAGAAGAGGACGGATGAACACTGAAGCTTTCTTT	CATSRRGRMNTEAFF
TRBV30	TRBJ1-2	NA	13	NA	TGTGCCTGGATCGGACAGCTAGGATTGGGCTACACCTTC	CAWIGQLGLGYTF